This entry lists 22 T cell receptor beta chains sequenced from one sample in a study of T cells in Graves' hyperthyroidism and ophthalmopathy. Amplification of TCR beta CDR3 regions was performed using RNA transcripts as template. The HTBI primer set served for first-round RT-PCR of the TCR CDR3. One entry per CDR3 protein results from TCRdb running MiXCR on the multiplex PCR reads. The sample includes some 98,000 distinct CDR3 sequences, roughly 40% seen only once; the top ten take approximately 10%. Sequenced material: peripheral blood or thyroid tissue (not recorded which). These receptors came from a woman aged 25 to 39 with Graves' hyperthyroidism.

The V call is TRBV5-1, the J call TRBJ1-1; TRBD1 aligns across 7 bases. The CDR3 loop spans 14 amino acids. The germline CDR1 and CDR2 sequences are SGHRS and YFSETQ. After removal of 4 bases from V and 2 bases from J, the junction contained 5 bases not matched to a gene. This chain's CDR3 is CASSTDRENTEAFF. CDR3 bases: TGCGCCAGCAGCACCGACAGGGAAAACACTGAAGCTTTCTTT.

This sequence joins TRBV12-3 or TRBV12-4 and TRBJ1-1; tentative D call: TRBD1 (5 bases). V dropped 3 bases and J dropped 1 base, with 12 bases sitting between them. This CDR3 is 15 amino acids long. Here the CDR3 reads CASSFFGGSNTEAFF. Written as DNA, the CDR3 is TGTGCCAGCAGTTTCTTCGGGGGATCGAACACTGAAGCTTTCTTT.

This clonotype was observed many times. CDR3 protein: CASSFTRQPTDTQYF. In nucleotides, the CDR3 is TGTGCCAGCAGCTTCACCCGGCAGCCCACCGATACGCAGTATTTT. V usage is TRBV11-3 and J usage is TRBJ2-3; no reliable D call. Germline values: CDR1 SGHNT, CDR2 YENEEA. The CDR3 has 15 amino acids. Trimming pared 3 bases from V and 6 bases from J, leaving 16 bases between. Complete variable domain (other parts from reference TRBV11-3 and TRBJ2-3): EAGVVQSPRYKIIEKKQPVAFWCNPISGHNTLYWYLQNLGQGPELLIRYENEEAVDDSQLPKDRFSAERLKGVDSTLKIQPAELGDSAVYLCASSFTRQPTDTQYFGPGTRLTVL.

There are a few counts of this clonotype. The V and J genes are TRBV7-2 and TRBJ1-5; TRBD1 aligns across 7 bases. V lost 5 bases and J lost 0; bases outside the gene matches: 4. The CDR3 is 15 residues long. Germline V gene data show CDR1 as SGHTA and CDR2 as FQGNSA. In DNA form, the CDR3 reads TGTGCCAGCAGCGCGACAGGGAATAGCAATCAGCCCCAGCATTTT. Translating it yields CASSATGNSNQPQHF.

This clonotype was counted at least ten times. The chain is built from TRBV7-2 and TRBJ2-7; D is undetermined. The germline V gene encodes CDR1 SGHTA and CDR2 FQGNSA. Trimming shortened V by 3 bases and J by 3 bases, and 9 bases separated the two germline ends. The CDR3 has 13 amino acids. The CDR3, as DNA: TGTGCCAGCAGCTTGGGTACCGTCTACGAGCAGTACTTC. Its protein is CASSLGTVYEQYF.

This clonotype has ten or more counts. The chain has TRBV28 and TRBJ2-5, with no clear D. V was cut by 3 bases and J by 4 bases, with 12 bases left in between. The CDR3 loop spans 14 amino acids. Germline V lookup: CDR1 MDHEN, CDR2 SYDVKM. The DNA of the CDR3 is TGTGCCAGCAGTTTCTACTTAGCTACAGAGACCCAGTACTTC. It yields the protein CASSFYLATETQYF.

This clonotype showed up many times. Given a much more abundant clone one base away, this may be a read error. V gene TRBV7-2 combines with J gene TRBJ1-1; maybe TRBD1 (6 bases). This CDR3 contains 12 residues. Trimming shortened V by 5 bases and J by 8 bases, and 12 bases separated the two germline ends. Germline V CDR1 and CDR2: SGHTA, FQGNSA. The CDR3 sequence is CASSPRQVEAFF. CDR3 nucleotide sequence: TGTGCCAGCAGCCCCCGACAGGTGGAAGCTTTCTTT.

In regard to this clonotype: A single base separates this from a much larger clone, so it may be a read error. The conserved phenylalanine or tryptophan is not found at the CDR3 terminus, so this likely reflects a read error. The chain carries TRBV6-1 and TRBJ1-3; D is ambiguous. There are 11 residues in the CDR3. The germline gives CDR1 MNHNS, CDR2 SASEGT. Trimming left V 6 bases short and J 5 bases short, with 5 bases between. The CDR3 is CASSPRNTIYS. The CDR3 DNA reads as TGTGCCAGCAGCCCCAGAAACACCATATATTCT.

This clonotype was detected many times. V is TRBV7-9 and J is TRBJ1-2; D is possibly TRBD1 (6 bases). CDR1 is SEHNR and CDR2 is FQNEAQ in the germline V gene (reference sequence). Deletions cut 5 bases from V and 6 bases from J, with 16 bases between. This CDR3 contains 14 residues. The DNA for the CDR3 is TGTGCCAGCAGCCGGACCCAGGGGAGGGATGGCTACACCTTC. Its protein product is CASSRTQGRDGYTF.

This clonotype occurred a few times. The V gene is TRBV28, the J gene TRBJ1-5; no definite D call. Looked up from germline, CDR1 is MDHEN and CDR2 is SYDVKM. This CDR3 comprises 14 residues. The V gene lost 5 bases and the J gene lost 3 bases, with 11 bases spanning the gap. CDR3 DNA: TGTGCCAGCAGTAGCGACGGCTACAATCAGCCCCAGCATTTT. Translated: CASSSDGYNQPQHF.

The chain recombines TRBV14 with TRBJ1-5; D is unclear. Germline-derived CDR1 and CDR2 are SGHDN and FVKESK. This CDR3 spans 13 amino acids. The ends were cut back, 8 bases at V and 3 bases at J, with 11 bases in the middle. The chain's CDR3 is CASSWVLNQPQHF. Written as DNA, the CDR3 is TGTGCCAGCTCATGGGTACTCAATCAGCCCCAGCATTTT.

This clonotype has a count of ten or more. V gene TRBV19 combines with J gene TRBJ1-1; TRBD1 aligns across 8 bases. After removal of 4 bases from V and 1 base from J, the junction contained 8 bases not matched to a gene. The CDR3 totals 16 residues. Germline V gene lookup returns CDR1 LNHDA and CDR2 SQIVND (reference sequence). This CDR3 reads CASSRGQGMGNTEAFF. DNA of the CDR3: TGTGCCAGTAGTAGAGGACAGGGTATGGGGAACACTGAAGCTTTCTTT. Combining the CDR3 with reference TRBV19 and TRBJ1-1 gives the whole variable domain DGGITQSPKYLFRKEGQNVTLSCEQNLNHDAMYWYRQDPGQGLRLIYYSQIVNDFQKGDIAEGYSVSREKKESFPLTVTSAQKNPTAFYLCASSRGQGMGNTEAFFGQGTRLTVV.

The V and J genes are TRBV14 and TRBJ2-5; the D gene is possibly TRBD1 (6 bases). There are 13 residues in the CDR3. V lost 6 bases to trimming and J lost 5 bases, with 13 bases between them. The germline V gene encodes CDR1 SGHDN and CDR2 FVKESK. CDR3 nucleotide sequence: TGTGCCAGCAGTGTGGGGGCAGGGGAGACCCAGTACTTC. This sequence encodes CASSVGAGETQYF.

The CDR3 bases are TGTGCCATCAGCTCGGACAGGGGCCAGCCCGGGGAGACCCAGTACTTC. Protein: CAISSDRGQPGETQYF. This chain uses TRBV10-3 with TRBJ2-5; 9 bases align to TRBD1. The V and J ends lost 6 bases and 5 bases, in that order; junction bases with no gene match: 13. The CDR3 extends over 16 amino acids. CDR1 ENHRY and CDR2 SYGVKD come from the germline V gene.

This clonotype was seen a handful of times. V is TRBV6-5 and J is TRBJ1-5; D is ambiguous. Germline CDR1 is MNHEY and CDR2 is SVGAGI. The CDR3 is made up of 17 amino acids. Trimming removed 4 bases at V and 0 bases at J, with 16 bases between. In nucleotides, the CDR3 is TGTGCCAGCAGTTGGCCGAGGAGGGTCTCTAGCAATCAGCCCCAGCATTTT. Encoded protein: CASSWPRRVSSNQPQHF.

This clonotype showed up many times. The chain carries TRBV20-1 and TRBJ1-2; maybe TRBD1 (5 bases). Germline lookup yields CDR1 DFQATT and CDR2 SNEGSKA (reference sequence). The CDR3 spans 12 residues. Trimming took off 6 bases at V and 8 bases at J, with 16 bases between the two ends. CDR3: CSAPQAGIGYTF. DNA for the CDR3: TGCAGTGCCCCCCAGGCAGGGATCGGCTACACCTTC.

At least ten counts were recorded for this clonotype. The chain employs TRBV4-2 and TRBJ1-1; 7 bases agree with TRBD1. J gave up 2 bases and V 1 base, and 4 bases lay outside the gene matches. This CDR3 has 15 amino acids. The V gene's germline CDR1 is LGHNA and CDR2 YNFKEQ. CDR3 coding DNA: TGTGCCAGCAGCCAAGTTCAGGGGGATAACACTGAAGCTTTCTTT. As protein: CASSQVQGDNTEAFF.

This clonotype occurred many times. The chain has TRBV20-1 and TRBJ1-4, with a possible D match to TRBD1 (5 bases). This CDR3 comprises 15 residues. The V gene's germline CDR1 is DFQATT and CDR2 SNEGSKA (reference sequence). V was trimmed by 7 bases and J by 0 bases, leaving 15 bases between them. CDR3 nucleotide sequence: TGCAGTGTCAGTGACAGAATTGCAACTAATGAAAAACTGTTTTTT. As protein: CSVSDRIATNEKLFF.

This clonotype was counted ten times or more. The genes are TRBV28 and TRBJ1-6; tentative D call: TRBD1 (6 bases). With 5 bases removed from V and 9 bases from J, the gap between germline ends came to 17 bases. Germline values: CDR1 MDHEN, CDR2 SYDVKM. The CDR3 totals 15 residues. This CDR3 is CASSEQGGWVSPLHF. The CDR3 DNA reads TGTGCCAGCAGTGAACAGGGTGGATGGGTTTCACCCCTCCACTTT.

This clonotype was seen repeatedly, ten times or more. The V gene is TRBV24-1, the J gene TRBJ2-7, with D possibly TRBD1 on 6 matching bases. V shed 1 base and J shed 4 bases, with 10 bases lying between them. Germline V gene sequence: CDR1 KGHDR, CDR2 SFDVKD. CDR3 length: 14 residues. The CDR3: CATSDLQDSYEQYF. In DNA, the CDR3 is TGTGCCACCAGTGATTTACAGGACAGTTACGAGCAGTACTTC.

This rearrangement joins TRBV20-1 to TRBJ1-2; TRBD1 matches 8 bases. The length of the CDR3 is 13 residues. CDR1 DFQATT and CDR2 SNEGSKA come from the germline V gene (reference sequence). V lost 1 base and J lost 4; bases outside the gene matches: 2. The DNA of the CDR3 is TGCAGTGCTAGAGGGGACAGGCTCTATGGCTACACCTTC. This sequence encodes CSARGDRLYGYTF.

A remark on this clonotype: Just one base apart from a much larger clone, this may be a read error. V is TRBV6-1 and J is TRBJ1-1; D gene uncertain. The CDR3 has 13 residues. Germline CDR1 is MNHNS and CDR2 is SASEGT. CDR3 sequence reads: CASRERVATEASF. DNA for the CDR3: TGTGCCAGCAGGGAAAGGGTAGCCACTGAAGCTTCCTTT.